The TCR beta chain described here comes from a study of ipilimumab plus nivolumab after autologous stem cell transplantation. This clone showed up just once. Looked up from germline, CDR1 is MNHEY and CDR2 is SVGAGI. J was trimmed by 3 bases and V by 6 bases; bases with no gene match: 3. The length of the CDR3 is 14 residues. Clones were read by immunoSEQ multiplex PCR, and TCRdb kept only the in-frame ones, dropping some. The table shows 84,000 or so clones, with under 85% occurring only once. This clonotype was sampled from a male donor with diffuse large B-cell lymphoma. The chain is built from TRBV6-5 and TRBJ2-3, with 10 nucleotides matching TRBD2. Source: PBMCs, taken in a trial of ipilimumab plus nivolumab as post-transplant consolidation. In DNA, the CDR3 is TGTGCCAGCAGCCCTAGCGGGGGTACAGATACGCAGTATTTT. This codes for CASSPSGGTDTQYF.